This TCR beta chain was profiled in a study of graft-versus-host responses after intestinal transplantation. Overall study context: Following induction with anti-thymocyte globulin, all recipients were given tacrolimus and steroids for about three years. Notes on the study in general: Patients with graft-donor T cell macrochimerism had high graft-versus-host to host-versus-graft clonal ratios in allografts. The authors found GvH clones in recipient marrow, some appearing first in ileum or blood.

Germline-derived CDR1 and CDR2 are MGHRA and YSYEKL. Trimming cost V 1 base and J 5 bases, with 14 bases left between them. This CDR3 comprises 15 residues. A remark on this clone: Its antigen is not known.

Sequencing used immunoSEQ multiplex PCR; TCRdb keeps in-frame clones, though not all of them. In the table there are about 110,000 clones, approximately 93% of which are singletons. The sequencing used unstimulated CD8+ T cells sorted from spleen or lymph node cells, collected before transplant. The V call is TRBV4-1, the J call TRBJ2-5; no clear D. The sequence was obtained from a human donor who was the organ donor for an intestinal transplant. The CDR3 sequence: CASSQVAGPAETQYF. The CDR3 region has the DNA TGCGCCAGCAGCCAAGTGGCCGGCCCAGCGGAGACCCAGTACTTC.